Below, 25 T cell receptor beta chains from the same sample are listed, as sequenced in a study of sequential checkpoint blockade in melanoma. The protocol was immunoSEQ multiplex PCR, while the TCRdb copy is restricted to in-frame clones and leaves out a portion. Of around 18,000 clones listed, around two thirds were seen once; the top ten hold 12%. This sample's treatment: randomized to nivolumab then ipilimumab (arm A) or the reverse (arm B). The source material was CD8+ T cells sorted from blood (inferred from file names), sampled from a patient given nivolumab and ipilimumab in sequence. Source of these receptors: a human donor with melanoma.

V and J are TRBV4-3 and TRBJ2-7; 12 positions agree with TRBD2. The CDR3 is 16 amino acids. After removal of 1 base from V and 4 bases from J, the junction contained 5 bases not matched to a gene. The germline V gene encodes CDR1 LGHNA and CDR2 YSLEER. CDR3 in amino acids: CASSQGTSGTYYEQYF. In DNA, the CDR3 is TGCGCCAGCAGCCAAGGGACTAGCGGGACGTATTACGAGCAGTACTTC.

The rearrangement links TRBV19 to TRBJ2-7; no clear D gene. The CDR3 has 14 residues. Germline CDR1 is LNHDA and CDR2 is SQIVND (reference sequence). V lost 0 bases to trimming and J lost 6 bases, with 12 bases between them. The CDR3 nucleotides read TGTGCCAGTAGTATAGATATAGCCGACGGCGAGCAGTACTTC. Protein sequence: CASSIDIADGEQYF. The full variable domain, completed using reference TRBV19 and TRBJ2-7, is DGGITQSPKYLFRKEGQNVTLSCEQNLNHDAMYWYRQDPGQGLRLIYYSQIVNDFQKGDIAEGYSVSREKKESFPLTVTSAQKNPTAFYLCASSIDIADGEQYFGPGTRLTVT.

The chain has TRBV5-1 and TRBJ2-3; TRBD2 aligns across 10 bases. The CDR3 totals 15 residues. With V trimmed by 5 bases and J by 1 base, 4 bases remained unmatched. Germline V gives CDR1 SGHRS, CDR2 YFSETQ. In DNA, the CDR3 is TGCGCCAGCAGAACCGGGACTAGCGGCACAGATACGCAGTATTTT. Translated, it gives CASRTGTSGTDTQYF.

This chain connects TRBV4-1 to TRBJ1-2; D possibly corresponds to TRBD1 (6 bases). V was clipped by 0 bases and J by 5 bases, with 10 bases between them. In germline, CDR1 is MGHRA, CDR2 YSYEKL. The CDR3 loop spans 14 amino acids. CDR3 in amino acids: CASSQEGAPYGYTF. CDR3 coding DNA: TGCGCCAGCAGCCAAGAGGGGGCCCCTTATGGCTACACCTTC.

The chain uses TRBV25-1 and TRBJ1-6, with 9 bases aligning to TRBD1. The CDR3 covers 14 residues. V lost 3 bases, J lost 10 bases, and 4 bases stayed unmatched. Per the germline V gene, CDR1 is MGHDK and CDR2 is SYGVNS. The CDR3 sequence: CASSEGTGISPLHF. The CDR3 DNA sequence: TGTGCCAGCAGTGAGGGGACAGGGATATCACCCCTCCACTTT.

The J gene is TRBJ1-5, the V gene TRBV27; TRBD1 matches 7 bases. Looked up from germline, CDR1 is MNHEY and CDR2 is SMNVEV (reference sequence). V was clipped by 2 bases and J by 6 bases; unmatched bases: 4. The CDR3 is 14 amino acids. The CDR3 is CASSLGPGGQPQHF. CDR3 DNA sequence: TGTGCCAGCAGTTTAGGGCCAGGGGGTCAGCCCCAGCATTTT.

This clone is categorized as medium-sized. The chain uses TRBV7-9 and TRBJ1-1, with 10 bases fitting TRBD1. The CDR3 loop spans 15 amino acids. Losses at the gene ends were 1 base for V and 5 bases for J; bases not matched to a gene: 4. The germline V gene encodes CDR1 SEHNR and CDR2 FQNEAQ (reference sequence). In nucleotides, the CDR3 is TGTGCCAGCAGCTTAGGGGACAGGGGTGAAACTGAAGCTTTCTTT. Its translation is CASSLGDRGETEAFF.

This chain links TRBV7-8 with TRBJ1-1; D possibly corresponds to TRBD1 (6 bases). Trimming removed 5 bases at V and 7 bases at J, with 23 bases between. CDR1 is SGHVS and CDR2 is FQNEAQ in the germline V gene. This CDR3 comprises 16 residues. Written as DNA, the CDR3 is TGTGCCAGCAGCCGTAGGGTTGGACAAGGGGGTAGTGAAGCTTTCTTT. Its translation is CASSRRVGQGGSEAFF.

This chain's CDR3 is CASSLTPLIPNTGELFF. Here the CDR3 DNA reads TGTGCCAGCAGCTTAACTCCCCTAATCCCGAACACCGGGGAGCTGTTTTTT. This chain links TRBV7-3 with TRBJ2-2; D is unclear. This CDR3 is built from 17 residues. Per the germline V gene, CDR1 is SGHTA and CDR2 is FQGTGA. Trimming removed 0 bases from V and 0 bases from J, with 11 bases in between.

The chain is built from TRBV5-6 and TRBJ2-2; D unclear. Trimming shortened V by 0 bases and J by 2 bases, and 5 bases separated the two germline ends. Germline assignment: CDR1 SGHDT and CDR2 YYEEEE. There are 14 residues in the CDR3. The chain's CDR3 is CASSLVPNTGELFF. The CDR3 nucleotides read TGTGCCAGCAGCTTGGTTCCAAACACCGGGGAGCTGTTTTTT.

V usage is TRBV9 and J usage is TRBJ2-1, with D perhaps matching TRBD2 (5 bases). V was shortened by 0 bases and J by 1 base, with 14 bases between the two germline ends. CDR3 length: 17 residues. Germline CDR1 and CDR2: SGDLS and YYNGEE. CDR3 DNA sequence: TGTGCCAGCAGCGTAGACAGAGGGCCTGGGTCCTACAATGAGCAGTTCTTC. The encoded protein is CASSVDRGPGSYNEQFF.

The CDR3 DNA sequence: TGTGCCAGCAGCTTAACGAGCGGACTAGCGGATACGCAGTATTTT. This codes for CASSLTSGLADTQYF. The chain is built from TRBV7-3 and TRBJ2-3, with TRBD2 matching over 9 bases. Germline CDR1 reads SGHTA; CDR2 reads FQGTGA. The junction had 4 bases not matched to a gene; V was cut back by 0 bases and J by 6 bases. The CDR3 is made up of 15 amino acids.

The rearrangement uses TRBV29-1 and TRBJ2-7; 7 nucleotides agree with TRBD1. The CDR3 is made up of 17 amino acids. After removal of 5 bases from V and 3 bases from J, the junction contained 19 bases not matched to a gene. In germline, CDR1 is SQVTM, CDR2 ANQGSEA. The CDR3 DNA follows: TGCAGCGTTAAAGGGACAGTGGACCCCCCCGACCGCTACGAGCAGTACTTC. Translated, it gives CSVKGTVDPPDRYEQYF.

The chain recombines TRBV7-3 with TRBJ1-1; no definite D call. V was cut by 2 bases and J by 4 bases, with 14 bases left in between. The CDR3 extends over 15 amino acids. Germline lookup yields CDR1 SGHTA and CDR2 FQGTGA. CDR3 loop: CASSLVLFTGTEAFF. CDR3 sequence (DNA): TGTGCCAGCAGCTTAGTTCTGTTTACGGGCACTGAAGCTTTCTTT.

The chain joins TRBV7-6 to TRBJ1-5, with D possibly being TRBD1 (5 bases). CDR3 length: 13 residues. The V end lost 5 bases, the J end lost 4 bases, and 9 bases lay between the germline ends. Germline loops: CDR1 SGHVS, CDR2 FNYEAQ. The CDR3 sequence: CASSLTANQPQHF. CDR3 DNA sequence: TGTGCCAGCAGCCTGACAGCTAATCAGCCCCAGCATTTT.

The CDR3 loop is CASSLSRTSTDTQYF. CDR3 coding DNA: TGTGCCAGCAGTTTATCGAGAACTAGCACAGATACGCAGTATTTT. The gene calls are TRBV27 and TRBJ2-3; D not resolved. This CDR3 has 15 amino acids. Trimming left V 0 bases short and J 0 bases short, with 7 bases between. Germline loops: CDR1 MNHEY, CDR2 SMNVEV (reference sequence).

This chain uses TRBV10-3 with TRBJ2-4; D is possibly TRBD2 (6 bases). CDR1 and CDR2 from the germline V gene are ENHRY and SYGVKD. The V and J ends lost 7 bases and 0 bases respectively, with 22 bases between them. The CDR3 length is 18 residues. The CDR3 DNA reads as TGTGCCATCACCATGAGTAGGGGACTCAGTTTAGCCAAAAACATTCAGTACTTC. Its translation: CAITMSRGLSLAKNIQYF.

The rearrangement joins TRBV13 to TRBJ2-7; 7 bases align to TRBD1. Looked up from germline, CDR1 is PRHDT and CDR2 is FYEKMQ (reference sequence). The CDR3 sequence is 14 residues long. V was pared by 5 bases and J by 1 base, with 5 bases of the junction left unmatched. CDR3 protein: CASSLWTGSYEQYF. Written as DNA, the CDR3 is TGTGCCAGCAGCCTCTGGACAGGATCCTACGAGCAGTACTTC.

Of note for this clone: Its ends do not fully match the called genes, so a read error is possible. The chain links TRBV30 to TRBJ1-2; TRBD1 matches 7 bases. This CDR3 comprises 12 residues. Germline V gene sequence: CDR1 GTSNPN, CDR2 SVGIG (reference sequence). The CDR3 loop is CAGRGGSYGYTF. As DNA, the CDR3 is TGTGCCGGGAGAGGGGGCAGCTATGGCTACACCTTC.

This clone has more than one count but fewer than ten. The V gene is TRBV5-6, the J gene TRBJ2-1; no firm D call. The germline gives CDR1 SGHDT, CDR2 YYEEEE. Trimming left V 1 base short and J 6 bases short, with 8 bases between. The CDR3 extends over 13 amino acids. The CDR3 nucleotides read TGTGCCAGCAGCTTGTCACTCCTCAATGAGCAGTTCTTC. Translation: CASSLSLLNEQFF.

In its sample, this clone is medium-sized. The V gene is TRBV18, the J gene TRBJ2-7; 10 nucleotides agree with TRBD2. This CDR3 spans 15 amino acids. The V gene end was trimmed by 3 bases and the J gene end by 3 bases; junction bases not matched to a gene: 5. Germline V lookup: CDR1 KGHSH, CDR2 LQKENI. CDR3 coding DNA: TGTGCCAGCTCACCTTCTAGCGGGGGATTCTACGAGCAGTACTTC. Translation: CASSPSSGGFYEQYF.

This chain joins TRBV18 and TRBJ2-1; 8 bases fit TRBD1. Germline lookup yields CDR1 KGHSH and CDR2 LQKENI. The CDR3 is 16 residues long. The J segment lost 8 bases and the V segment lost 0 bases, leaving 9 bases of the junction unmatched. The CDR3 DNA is TGTGCCAGCTCACCACCCGTAGGGCAGGGGGCATATGAGCAGTTCTTC. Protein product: CASSPPVGQGAYEQFF.

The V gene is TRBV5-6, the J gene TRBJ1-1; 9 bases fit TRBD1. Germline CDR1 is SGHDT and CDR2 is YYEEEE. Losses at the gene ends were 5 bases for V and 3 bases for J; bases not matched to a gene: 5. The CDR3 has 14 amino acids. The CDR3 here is CASSWDRAHTEAFF. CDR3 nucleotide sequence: TGTGCCAGCAGTTGGGACAGGGCCCACACTGAAGCTTTCTTT.

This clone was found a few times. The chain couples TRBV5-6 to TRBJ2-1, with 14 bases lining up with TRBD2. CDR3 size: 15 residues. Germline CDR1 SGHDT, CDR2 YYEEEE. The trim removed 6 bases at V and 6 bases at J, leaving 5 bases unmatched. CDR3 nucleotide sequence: TGTGCCAGCACCAATGGACTAGCGGGGGGCAATGAGCAGTTCTTC. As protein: CASTNGLAGGNEQFF.

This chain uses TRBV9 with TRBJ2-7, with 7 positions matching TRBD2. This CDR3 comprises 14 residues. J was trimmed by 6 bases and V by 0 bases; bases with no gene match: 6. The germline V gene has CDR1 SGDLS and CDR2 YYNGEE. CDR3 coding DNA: TGTGCCAGCAGCGTAGTGGGCGGGAGAGGCGAGCAGTACTTC. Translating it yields CASSVVGGRGEQYF. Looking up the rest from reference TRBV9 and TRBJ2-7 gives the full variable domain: DSGVTQTPKHLITATGQRVTLRCSPRSGDLSVYWYQQSLDQGLQFLIQYYNGEERAKGNILERFSAQQFPDLHSELNLSSLELGDSALYFCASSVVGGRGEQYFGPGTRLTVT.